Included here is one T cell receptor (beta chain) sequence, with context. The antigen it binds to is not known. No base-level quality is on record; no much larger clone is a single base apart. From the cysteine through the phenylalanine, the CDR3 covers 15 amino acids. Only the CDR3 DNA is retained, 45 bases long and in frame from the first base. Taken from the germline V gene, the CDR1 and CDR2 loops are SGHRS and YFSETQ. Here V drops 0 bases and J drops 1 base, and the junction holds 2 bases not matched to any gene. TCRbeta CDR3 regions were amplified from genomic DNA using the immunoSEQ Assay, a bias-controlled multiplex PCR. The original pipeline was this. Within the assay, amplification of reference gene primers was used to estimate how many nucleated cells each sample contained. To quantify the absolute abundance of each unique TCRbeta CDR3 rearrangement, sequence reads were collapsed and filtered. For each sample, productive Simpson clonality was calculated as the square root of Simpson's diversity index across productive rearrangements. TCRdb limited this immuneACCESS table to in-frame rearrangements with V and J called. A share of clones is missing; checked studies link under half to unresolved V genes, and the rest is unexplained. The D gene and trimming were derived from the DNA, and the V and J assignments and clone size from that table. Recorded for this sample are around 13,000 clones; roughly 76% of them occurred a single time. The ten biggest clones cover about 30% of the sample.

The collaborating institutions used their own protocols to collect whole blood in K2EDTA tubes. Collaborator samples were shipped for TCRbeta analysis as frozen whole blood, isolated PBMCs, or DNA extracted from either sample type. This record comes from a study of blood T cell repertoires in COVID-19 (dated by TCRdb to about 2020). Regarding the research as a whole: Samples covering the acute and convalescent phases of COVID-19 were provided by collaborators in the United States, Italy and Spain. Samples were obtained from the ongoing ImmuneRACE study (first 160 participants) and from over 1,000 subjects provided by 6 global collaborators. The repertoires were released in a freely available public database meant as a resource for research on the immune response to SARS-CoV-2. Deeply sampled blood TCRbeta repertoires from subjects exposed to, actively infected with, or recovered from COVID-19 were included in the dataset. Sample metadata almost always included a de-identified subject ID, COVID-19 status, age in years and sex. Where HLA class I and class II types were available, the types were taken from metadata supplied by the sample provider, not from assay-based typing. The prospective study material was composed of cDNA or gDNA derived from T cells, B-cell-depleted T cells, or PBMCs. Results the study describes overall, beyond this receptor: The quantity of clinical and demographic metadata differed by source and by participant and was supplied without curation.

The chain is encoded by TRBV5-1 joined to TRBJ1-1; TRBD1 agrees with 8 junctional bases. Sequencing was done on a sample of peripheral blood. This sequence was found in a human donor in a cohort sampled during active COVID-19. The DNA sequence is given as TGCGCCAGCAGCTTGGCCGGGACAGGGAACACTGAAGCTTTCTTT. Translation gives CASSLAGTGNTEAFF. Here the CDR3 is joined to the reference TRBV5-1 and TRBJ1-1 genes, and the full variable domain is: KAGVTQTPRYLIKTRGQQVTLSCSPISGHRSVSWYQQTPGQGLQFLFEYFSETQRNKGNFPGRFSGRQFSNSRSEMNVSTLELGDSALYLCASSLAGTGNTEAFFGQGTRLTVV.